This T cell receptor beta chain was sequenced in a study of blood T cell repertoires in COVID-19. Between the trimmed V and J ends, which lost 3 bases and 0 bases, there was a span of 10 bases. The V gene's germline CDR1 is SGDLS and CDR2 YYNGEE. The CDR3 has 15 residues. Some clones are missing from TCRdb's copy, which holds only in-frame ones; the method was immunoSEQ multiplex PCR. The table includes a few hundred thousand clones, 75% to 90% detected once. The clonotype comes from a woman of 80 years or more with COVID-19, enrolled during active disease. The chain couples TRBV9 to TRBJ1-3; tentative D call: TRBD1 (6 bases). Sequenced: peripheral blood. The CDR3, as DNA: TGTGCCAGCAGCGAGGGACAAAACTCTGGAAACACCATATATTTT. As protein: CASSEGQNSGNTIYF.